The source of this T cell receptor beta chain is a study of T cell repertoires in cytomegalovirus infection. TCRdb analysed the reads with MiXCR anew, one entry per CDR3 protein. The table records about 360,000 distinct CDR3 sequences, approximately 18% of them present only once. This clonotype was found a few times. V gave up 6 bases and J gave up 0 bases, with 10 bases separating them. This CDR3 is built from 14 residues. The germline gives CDR1 MNHNY, CDR2 SVGAGI (reference sequence). The chain uses TRBV6-6 and TRBJ2-3; D is uncertain. Sequences were obtained from PBMCs. The TCR comes from a human donor in good health (CMV status not recorded). Some clones in this sample may be carry-over from other donors' samples. CDR3: CASRIHGSTDTQYF. CDR3 nucleotide sequence: TGTGCCAGCAGAATCCACGGGAGCACAGATACGCAGTATTTT.